The 18 T cell receptor beta chains in this list originate from one sample, sequenced in a study of cytomegalovirus exposure and HLA in healthy donors. PCR used 60 Vbeta primers and 13 Jbeta primers. Clones were read by immunoSEQ multiplex PCR, and TCRdb kept only the in-frame ones, dropping some. This sample has over 100,000 clones; nearly 80% occur once, and the top ten carry roughly 1.1%. Sample: PBMCs. All receptors derive from a male donor in good health and CMV-seronegative.

The rearrangement links TRBV2 to TRBJ2-7; D might be TRBD1 (6 bases). Germline V lookup: CDR1 SNHLY, CDR2 FYNNEI. This CDR3 region has 14 residues. Trimming took off 6 bases at V and 2 bases at J, with 14 bases between the two ends. The CDR3 is CASRGPDSTYEQYF. In nucleotides, the CDR3 is TGTGCCAGCAGGGGCCCGGACAGCACCTACGAGCAGTACTTC.

This sequence joins TRBV2 and TRBJ2-7; no reliable D call. The CDR3 has 11 amino acids. Germline loops: CDR1 SNHLY, CDR2 FYNNEI. V gave up 2 bases and J gave up 8 bases, with 7 bases separating them. CDR3 bases: TGTGCCAGCAGTGAAACAGCAAAGCAGTACTTC. It specifies CASSETAKQYF.

The V and J genes are TRBV5-6 and TRBJ1-4, with D possibly being TRBD1 (5 bases). Trimming removed 4 bases from V and 4 bases from J, with 11 bases in between. The CDR3 loop spans 14 amino acids. Germline lookup yields CDR1 SGHDT and CDR2 YYEEEE. The CDR3 DNA reads as TGTGCCAGCAGCGGGGCCAGGGTTAATGAAAAACTGTTTTTT. It specifies CASSGARVNEKLFF.

The chain has TRBV7-2 and TRBJ1-2; 11 bases match TRBD1. The CDR3 is made up of 17 amino acids. The ends lost 2 bases at V and 8 bases at J; junction bases unmatched: 13. CDR1 is SGHTA and CDR2 is FQGNSA in the germline V gene. This CDR3 reads CASSLRPAGDRGEGYTF. The CDR3 DNA sequence: TGTGCCAGCAGCTTAAGACCAGCGGGGGACAGGGGGGAAGGCTACACCTTC.

V usage is TRBV7-9 and J usage is TRBJ2-1; D is unresolved. The CDR3 is 12 amino acids. Trimming stripped 8 bases from V and 8 bases from J, with 13 bases between. Germline-derived CDR1 and CDR2 are SEHNR and FQNEAQ (reference sequence). DNA for the CDR3: TGTGCCAGCGGCACCCCCCGGGATGAGCAGTTCTTC. Its translation is CASGTPRDEQFF.

The rearrangement uses TRBV5-1 and TRBJ2-7; TRBD1 is a possible D gene (6 bases). The V end lost 5 bases, the J end lost 10 bases, and 16 bases lay between the germline ends. The V gene's germline CDR1 is SGHRS and CDR2 YFSETQ. CDR3 length: 12 residues. This CDR3 is CASSDWPGQQYF. In DNA form, the CDR3 reads TGCGCCAGCAGTGATTGGCCGGGACAACAGTACTTC.

In DNA form, the CDR3 reads TGTGCCAGCAGTTCGGCGGCAGGGGGTAGCAATCAGCCCCAGCATTTT. Translated: CASSSAAGGSNQPQHF. The V and J genes are TRBV27 and TRBJ1-5, with 7 bases that match TRBD1. Looked up from germline, CDR1 is MNHEY and CDR2 is SMNVEV (reference sequence). V was clipped by 4 bases and J by 0 bases; unmatched bases: 6. The CDR3 has 16 amino acids.

This chain uses TRBV18 with TRBJ1-3; D might be TRBD1 (6 bases). The V and J ends lost 1 base and 4 bases respectively, with 8 bases between them. Germline V gene data show CDR1 as KGHSH and CDR2 as LQKENI. CDR3 size: 14 residues. The CDR3 protein is CASSPLRGGNTIYF. The CDR3 DNA sequence: TGTGCCAGCTCACCACTCAGGGGAGGAAACACCATATATTTT.

The genes are TRBV2 and TRBJ2-2; TRBD2 matches at 9 bases. Germline lookup yields CDR1 SNHLY and CDR2 FYNNEI. CDR3 length: 15 amino acids. V trimming: 7 bases; J trimming: 3 bases; junction bases outside the gene matches: 6. CDR3 sequence (DNA): TGTGCCAGCAAGCAGCGGGGGGCGGACACCGGGGAGCTGTTTTTT. This translates into CASKQRGADTGELFF.

The sample holds one count of this clone. V gene TRBV11-3 combines with J gene TRBJ2-3, with D possibly TRBD2 on 7 matching bases. Germline assignment: CDR1 SGHNT and CDR2 YENEEA. CDR3 length: 15 amino acids. Trimming removed 3 bases at V and 5 bases at J, with 15 bases between. The CDR3 here is CASSFGGGQEDTQYF. In DNA, the CDR3 is TGTGCCAGCAGCTTTGGGGGGGGGCAAGAAGATACGCAGTATTTT.

The table lists this clone with a few counts. J is TRBJ2-3 and V is TRBV4-3; TRBD1 agrees at 8 bases. The CDR3 has 15 residues. CDR1 is LGHNA and CDR2 is YSLEER in the germline V gene. V was clipped by 4 bases and J by 3 bases; unmatched bases: 6. The CDR3 reads CASSPSRDRTDTQYF. DNA of the CDR3: TGCGCCAGCAGCCCATCCCGGGACAGGACAGATACGCAGTATTTT.

In this sample, this clone turned up a few times. The chain joins TRBV6-5 to TRBJ1-2, with a possible D match to TRBD1 (5 bases). V lost 0 bases, J lost 1 base, and 6 bases lay in between. Per the germline V gene, CDR1 is MNHEY and CDR2 is SVGAGI. The CDR3 is 14 amino acids. The CDR3 spells CASSYSDSNYGYTF. The CDR3 region has the DNA TGTGCCAGCAGTTACTCCGACAGTAACTATGGCTACACCTTC.

The chain combines TRBV27 with TRBJ2-3, with D possibly TRBD1 on 6 matching bases. V was clipped by 5 bases and J by 5 bases, with 14 bases between them. Germline V gives CDR1 MNHEY, CDR2 SMNVEV (reference sequence). The CDR3 is 14 amino acids. CDR3 region: CASSLQGTEDTQYF. The CDR3 DNA reads TGTGCCAGCAGTCTACAGGGTACGGAAGATACGCAGTATTTT.

The chain uses TRBV2 and TRBJ2-5; D is perhaps TRBD2 (5 bases). The CDR3 runs 12 residues. The germline V gene encodes CDR1 SNHLY and CDR2 FYNNEI. V was cut by 10 bases and J by 0 bases, with 9 bases left in between. DNA of the CDR3: TGTGCCAAACGGGATAACCAAGAGACCCAGTACTTC. Translating it yields CAKRDNQETQYF.

This clone was counted a single time. The gene calls are TRBV30 and TRBJ2-1, with TRBD1 identical over 10 bases. The length of the CDR3 is 15 residues. V was clipped by 0 bases and J by 3 bases; unmatched bases: 2. The germline gives CDR1 GTSNPN, CDR2 SVGIG (reference sequence). The CDR3 nucleotides read TGTGCCTGGAGTGTAGGACAGGGGGGCTACAATGAGCAGTTCTTC. Encoded protein: CAWSVGQGGYNEQFF.

The chain combines TRBV6-1 with TRBJ1-5, with D uncertain. Per germline, CDR1 MNHNS and CDR2 SASEGT. The CDR3 contains 14 residues. Trimming pared 2 bases from V and 4 bases from J, leaving 9 bases between. The CDR3 nucleotides read TGTGCCAGCAGTGAATCCCTCGGTAATCAGCCCCAGCATTTT. Translating it yields CASSESLGNQPQHF.

This chain connects TRBV12-5 to TRBJ2-1, with TRBD2 matching 10 bases. The trim removed 4 bases at V and 9 bases at J, leaving 15 bases unmatched. This CDR3 is built from 17 residues. CDR1 and CDR2 (germline): LGHNT, FRNRAP. CDR3 coding DNA: TGTGCTAGTGGTTATTTACTAGCGGGGAACCCGTCGGGTGAGCAGTTCTTC. It specifies CASGYLLAGNPSGEQFF.

The chain has TRBV29-1 and TRBJ2-5; 12 nucleotides line up with TRBD2. Germline V CDR1 and CDR2: SQVTM, ANQGSEA. This CDR3 contains 18 residues. Unmatched junction bases numbered 14, after V lost 1 base and J lost 5 bases. CDR3 sequence: CSVEVGVALAGGPETQYF. The CDR3 DNA is TGCAGCGTTGAAGTTGGGGTGGCGCTAGCGGGGGGGCCGGAGACCCAGTACTTC.